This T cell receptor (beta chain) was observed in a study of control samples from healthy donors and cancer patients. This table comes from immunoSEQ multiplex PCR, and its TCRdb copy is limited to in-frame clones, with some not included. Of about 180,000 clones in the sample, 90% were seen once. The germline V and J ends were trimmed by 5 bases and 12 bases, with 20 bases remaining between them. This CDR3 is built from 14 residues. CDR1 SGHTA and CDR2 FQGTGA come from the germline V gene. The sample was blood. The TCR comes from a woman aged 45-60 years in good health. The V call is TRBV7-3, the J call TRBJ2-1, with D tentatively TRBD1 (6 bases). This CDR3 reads CASSPPENREVQFF. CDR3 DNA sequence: TGTGCCAGCAGCCCCCCTGAGAACAGGGAAGTGCAGTTCTTC.